The clone carrying this TCR beta chain occurred a few times. Other DNA sequences in this sample translate to the same CDR3. Peripheral blood, together with lesional scalp punch biopsies, was collected from alopecia areata patients. The sample belongs to a study of CD8+ T cells in alopecia areata. Overall study: Treated patients swallowed 5 to 10 mg of oral tofacitinib twice daily. Tofacitinib dosing lasted 6 to 18 months, which was then followed by 6 months off drug.

In germline, CDR1 is SQVTM, CDR2 ANQGSEA. V lost 6 bases and J lost 0; bases outside the gene matches: 0. The CDR3 is made up of 12 amino acids. Investigators isolated RNA and reverse transcribed it into cDNA to act as the sequencing template. Profiled with immunoSEQ multiplex PCR; TCRdb holds only in-frame clones, not every one. Of around 250,000 clones listed, 67% were seen once; the top ten hold around 1.2%. The specimen was CD4+ T cells sorted from blood, collected at week 0. The sequence was collected from a human donor with alopecia areata. The chain links TRBV29-1 to TRBJ1-1, with TRBD1 identical over 8 bases. The CDR3 region is CSVTGVNTEAFF. CDR3 in DNA: TGCAGCGTGACAGGGGTGAACACTGAAGCTTTCTTT. Full variable domain (remainder filled in from reference TRBV29-1 and TRBJ1-1): SAVISQKPSRDICQRGTSLTIQCQVDSQVTMMFWYRQQPGQSLTLIATANQGSEATYESGFVIDKFPISRPNLTFSTLTVSNMSPEDSSIYLCSVTGVNTEAFFGQGTRLTVV.